The source of this T cell receptor beta chain is a study of blood T cell repertoires in COVID-19. Original processing methods: Reference gene primers were amplified, and this amplification served to estimate nucleated cell counts. Clones were read by immunoSEQ multiplex PCR, and TCRdb kept only the in-frame ones, dropping some. That table furnishes V, J and clone size, whereas the DNA furnished D and trimming. The data hold 250,000 to 350,000 clones, with around 87% observed a single time. The origin of this receptor is a woman aged 45 to 65 who had recovered from COVID-19. Sequenced input: peripheral blood.

The CDR3 nucleotides read TGTGCCAGCAGAATGGGACTCCTCTACGAGCAGTACTTC. The encoded protein is CASRMGLLYEQYF. The chain couples TRBV28 to TRBJ2-7; TRBD2 is a possible D gene (6 bases). The V and J ends lost 6 bases and 3 bases respectively, with 12 bases between them. The CDR3 has 13 amino acids. The germline V gene has CDR1 MDHEN and CDR2 SYDVKM. The entire variable domain, with the rest obtained from reference TRBV28 and TRBJ2-7, is as follows: DVKVTQSSRYLVKRTGEKVFLECVQDMDHENMFWYRQDPGLGLRLIYFSYDVKMKEKGDIPEGYSVSREKKERFSLILESASTNQTSMYLCASRMGLLYEQYFGPGTRLTVT.